The 27 T cell receptor beta chains given below trace back to one sample, sequenced in a study of T cells after yellow fever vaccination. From the 5' RACE reads, TCRdb called clonotypes with MiXCR, one entry per CDR3 protein. The repertoire consists of under 550,000 distinct CDR3 sequences, with 20% to 25% occurring once and the leading ten covering 16%. Source: PBMCs, taken approximately 22 days after the first yellow fever vaccination. The source of these receptors is a man younger than 35 who received the YFV17D yellow fever vaccine.

Only a few counts were recorded for this clonotype. Written as DNA, the CDR3 is TGTGCCAGCAGGCGCCCCGGGACAGGGGTGAACACTGAAGCTTTCTTT. Protein sequence: CASRRPGTGVNTEAFF. V and J are TRBV7-2 and TRBJ1-1, with 10 bases that match TRBD1. CDR1 is SGHTA and CDR2 is FQGNSA in the germline V gene. There are 16 residues in the CDR3. The ends lost 6 bases at V and 0 bases at J; junction bases unmatched: 7.

In its sample, this clonotype was seen a few times. The chain uses TRBV11-2 and TRBJ2-2, with D maybe TRBD2 (6 bases). Deletions cut 6 bases from V and 6 bases from J, with 17 bases between. Germline V lookup: CDR1 SGHAT, CDR2 FQNNGV. The CDR3 contains 15 residues. This CDR3 reads CASRTSRTGAGELFF. The CDR3 region has the DNA TGTGCCAGCAGGACTTCAAGGACGGGAGCCGGGGAGCTGTTTTTT.

The chain carries TRBV18 and TRBJ2-2, with D possibly matching TRBD2 (6 bases). CDR3 size: 14 residues. V gave up 0 bases and J gave up 7 bases, with 9 bases separating them. The germline V gene has CDR1 KGHSH and CDR2 LQKENI. The CDR3 reads CASSPPLAYGELFF. Written as DNA, the CDR3 is TGTGCCAGCTCACCACCTCTAGCGTACGGGGAGCTGTTTTTT. The full variable domain, in which reference TRBV18 and TRBJ2-2 provide the parts outside the CDR3, is NAGVMQNPRHLVRRRGQEARLRCSPMKGHSHVYWYRQLPEEGLKFMVYLQKENIIDESGMPKERFSAEFPKEGPSILRIQQVVRGDSAAYFCASSPPLAYGELFFGEGSRLTVL.

This chain uses TRBV20-1 with TRBJ2-7; D is ambiguous. V gave up 3 bases and J gave up 2 bases, with 8 bases separating them. The CDR3 covers 12 residues. CDR1 and CDR2 (germline): DFQATT, SNEGSKA (reference sequence). The CDR3 coding sequence is TGCAGTGCTAGTTTCCCTCCCTACGAGCAGTACGTC. As protein: CSASFPPYEQYV.

V and J are TRBV6-5 and TRBJ2-7, with TRBD1 identical over 7 bases. Trimming removed 2 bases from V and 6 bases from J; junction bases left unmatched: 7. The CDR3 runs 14 residues. Per the germline V gene, CDR1 is MNHEY and CDR2 is SVGAGI. DNA for the CDR3: TGTGCCAGCAGTTACGACAGGGACGGTAGCGAGCAGTACTTC. Translated, it gives CASSYDRDGSEQYF.

This clonotype was seen more than once but under ten times. The V call is TRBV6-5, the J call TRBJ1-2; tentative D call: TRBD1 (5 bases). The germline V gene encodes CDR1 MNHEY and CDR2 SVGAGI. The V gene lost 2 bases and the J gene lost 6 bases, with 13 bases spanning the gap. This CDR3 is built from 14 residues. DNA for the CDR3: TGTGCCAGCAGTTACACCAGGGCGGGCGATGGCTACACCTTC. Residues: CASSYTRAGDGYTF.

The V call is TRBV5-4, the J call TRBJ1-2; D possibly corresponds to TRBD1 (5 bases). The CDR3 extends over 15 amino acids. The ends were cut back, 3 bases at V and 4 bases at J, with 16 bases in the middle. Germline values: CDR1 SGHNT, CDR2 YYREEE (reference sequence). The CDR3 is CASSSGGTLLYGYTF. CDR3 DNA sequence: TGTGCCAGCAGCTCGGGAGGGACCCTTCTCTATGGCTACACCTTC.

This clonotype came up many times. The germline gene is not matched at one end of the junction; a read error may be the cause. J is TRBJ2-3 and V is TRBV9; perhaps TRBD2 as D (5 bases). This CDR3 has 13 amino acids. Germline V gene sequence: CDR1 SGDLS, CDR2 YYNGEE. The CDR3 sequence: CASSVGGTDTQYF. For the CDR3, the DNA is TGCGCCAGCAGCGTCGGGGGCACAGATACGCAGTATTTT.

This clonotype was detected a few times. The chain joins TRBV6-2 or TRBV6-3 to TRBJ1-1, with D unresolved. Trimming pared 7 bases from V and 4 bases from J, leaving 13 bases between. This CDR3 has 13 amino acids. Germline V gene lookup returns CDR1 MNHEY and CDR2 SVGEGT. For the CDR3, the DNA is TGTGCCAGCACCGGGTGGGGATCCACTGAAGCTTTCTTT. It is translated as CASTGWGSTEAFF.

This clonotype showed up just a few times. This rearrangement joins TRBV7-9 to TRBJ2-1, with 8 bases aligning to TRBD2. With V trimmed by 0 bases and J by 5 bases, 6 bases remained unmatched. The CDR3 totals 16 residues. Germline V CDR1 and CDR2: SEHNR, FQNEAQ (reference sequence). This chain's CDR3 is CASSLARGGPHNEQFF. CDR3 nucleotides: TGTGCCAGCAGCTTAGCTCGGGGGGGGCCCCACAATGAGCAGTTCTTC.

The rearrangement links TRBV7-2 to TRBJ2-7; 7 nucleotides align to TRBD2. This CDR3 contains 13 residues. CDR1 SGHTA and CDR2 FQGNSA come from the germline V gene. The junction had 5 bases not matched to a gene; V was cut back by 5 bases and J by 4 bases. The CDR3 DNA is TGTGCCAGCAGCCCGGGAGGAAAATACGAGCAGTACGTC. It translates to CASSPGGKYEQYV.

This rearrangement joins TRBV10-2 to TRBJ1-1, with D uncertain. The V and J ends lost 0 bases and 4 bases respectively, with 9 bases between them. The CDR3 spans 14 residues. Germline V gene data show CDR1 as WSHSY and CDR2 as SAAADI. The CDR3 sequence is CASSESRRGTEAFF. In DNA form, the CDR3 reads TGCGCCAGCAGTGAGTCGAGAAGAGGCACTGAAGCTTTCTTT.

The rearrangement joins TRBV7-9 to TRBJ2-7; 10 bases fit TRBD2. This CDR3 is built from 14 residues. V was pared by 5 bases and J by 5 bases, with 6 bases of the junction left unmatched. Germline CDR1 is SEHNR and CDR2 is FQNEAQ (reference sequence). The chain's CDR3 is CASSPSGGRDEQYV. The CDR3, as DNA: TGTGCCAGCAGCCCTAGCGGGGGAAGGGACGAGCAGTACGTC.

This clonotype is a singleton in its sample. The rearrangement uses TRBV7-9 and TRBJ2-5; D is uncertain. V lost 3 bases to trimming and J lost 4 bases, with 15 bases between them. Germline CDR1 SEHNR, CDR2 FQNEAQ (reference sequence). The CDR3 consists of 15 residues. In nucleotides, the CDR3 is TGTGCCAGCAGCTTTAGGTCAGAGAAGGGAGAGACCCAGTACTTC. This translates into CASSFRSEKGETQYF.

The V and J genes are TRBV6-5 and TRBJ2-4, with TRBD1 identical over 8 bases. Trimming removed 0 bases from V and 0 bases from J; junction bases left unmatched: 4. The CDR3 covers 17 residues. Germline CDR1 is MNHEY and CDR2 is SVGAGI. The CDR3 spells CASSYSAGGIAKNIQYF. The CDR3 coding sequence is TGTGCCAGCAGTTACTCTGCAGGGGGCATAGCCAAAAACATTCAGTACTTC.

The chain couples TRBV5-5 to TRBJ2-3; 8 bases fit TRBD2. Germline trimming cut 7 bases from V and 5 bases from J; bases unmatched to any gene: 9. The CDR3 extends over 14 amino acids. CDR1 is SGHKS and CDR2 is YYEKEE in the germline V gene (reference sequence). As DNA, the CDR3 is TGTGCCAGCTCCAGTAGCGGGGATGTAGATACGCAGTATTTT. It yields the protein CASSSSGDVDTQYF.

This clonotype came up many times. The chain is built from TRBV5-5 and TRBJ2-5; D unresolved. This CDR3 contains 13 residues. Germline CDR1 reads SGHKS; CDR2 reads YYEKEE (reference sequence). The germline V and J ends were trimmed by 4 bases and 4 bases, with 11 bases remaining between them. In DNA, the CDR3 is TGTGCCAGCAGCCGAGTCGGGCCAGAGACCCAGTACTTC. Residues: CASSRVGPETQYF.

This clonotype came up a few times. V gene TRBV20-1 combines with J gene TRBJ2-1, with TRBD2 matching 7 bases. The germline gives CDR1 DFQATT, CDR2 SNEGSKA (reference sequence). The J segment lost 7 bases and the V segment lost 6 bases, leaving 9 bases of the junction unmatched. The CDR3 has 13 amino acids. The CDR3: CSAPREGWNEQFF. CDR3 DNA sequence: TGCAGTGCCCCCAGGGAGGGGTGGAATGAGCAGTTCTTC.

The chain has TRBV20-1 and TRBJ2-3; maybe TRBD1 (5 bases). Looked up from germline, CDR1 is DFQATT and CDR2 is SNEGSKA (reference sequence). The ends were cut back, 4 bases at V and 2 bases at J, with 10 bases in the middle. The CDR3 extends over 13 amino acids. The CDR3: CSAMDKVTDTQYF. CDR3 coding DNA: TGCAGTGCTATGGACAAGGTCACAGATACGCAGTATTTT.

This clonotype was counted between two and nine times. The rearrangement uses TRBV10-3 and TRBJ2-5, with 12 bases identical to TRBD2. Trimming removed 10 bases from V and 5 bases from J; junction bases left unmatched: 2. In germline, CDR1 is ENHRY, CDR2 SYGVKD. The CDR3 covers 12 residues. CDR3 bases: TGTGCCACTGGACTAGCGGGGGAGACCCAGTACTTC. Protein product: CATGLAGETQYF.

This clonotype has only a few counts. CDR3 sequence (DNA): TGCGCCAGCAGCCAGGGGGACAGATTCTTTGACTATGGCTACACCTTC. Its protein is CASSQGDRFFDYGYTF. This chain joins TRBV4-3 and TRBJ1-2; 7 nucleotides agree with TRBD1. V dropped 3 bases and J dropped 3; count of bases not matched to a gene: 10. The CDR3 has 16 amino acids. Germline values: CDR1 LGHNA, CDR2 YSLEER.

The CDR3 bases are TGTGCCAGCAGTTCCTCTAGCCTCCCTGGAAACACCATATATTTT. Its protein product is CASSSSSLPGNTIYF. The rearrangement joins TRBV12-3 or TRBV12-4 to TRBJ1-3; D gene uncertain. The V end lost 4 bases, the J end lost 2 bases, and 12 bases lay between the germline ends. This CDR3 spans 15 amino acids.

This clonotype was observed a few times. This chain's CDR3 is CSARDRGGRGSQYF. CDR3 nucleotides: TGCAGTGCTAGAGATCGGGGAGGGCGGGGTTCCCAGTACTTC. The chain uses TRBV20-1 and TRBJ2-5; 7 nucleotides line up with TRBD2. There are 14 residues in the CDR3. From germline, CDR1 is DFQATT and CDR2 SNEGSKA (reference sequence). The V gene end was trimmed by 0 bases and the J gene end by 9 bases; junction bases not matched to a gene: 10.

This clonotype was detected only a few times. The rearrangement links TRBV24-1 to TRBJ2-5; 9 nucleotides align to TRBD1. V dropped 4 bases and J dropped 5; count of bases not matched to a gene: 7. Germline assignment: CDR1 KGHDR and CDR2 SFDVKD. CDR3 length equals 15 residues. The CDR3: CATSDNRGLRETQYF. Here the CDR3 DNA reads TGTGCCACCAGTGACAACAGGGGGCTCCGGGAGACCCAGTACTTC.

This clonotype was detected only a few times. The chain recombines TRBV6-5 with TRBJ2-3; 8 nucleotides match TRBD1. V was clipped by 0 bases and J by 2 bases; unmatched bases: 7. From germline, CDR1 is MNHEY and CDR2 SVGAGI. CDR3 size: 17 residues. In DNA form, the CDR3 reads TGTGCCAGCAGTTACTCCAACGGACAGGGAAACACAGATACGCAGTATTTT. It yields the protein CASSYSNGQGNTDTQYF.

This chain joins TRBV13 and TRBJ1-6, with D possibly TRBD1 on 5 matching bases. CDR1 is PRHDT and CDR2 is FYEKMQ in the germline V gene (reference sequence). Trimming took 3 bases from V and 6 from J, leaving 24 bases between them. CDR3 length: 19 residues. CDR3 sequence: CASSFQPAGPEIPNSPLHF. CDR3 nucleotides: TGTGCCAGCAGCTTCCAACCTGCGGGACCGGAAATACCTAATTCACCCCTCCACTTT.

This clonotype was counted only a few times. The rearrangement links TRBV3-1 to TRBJ2-7; D call uncertain. V shed 4 bases and J shed 3 bases, with 25 bases lying between them. The CDR3 has 18 amino acids. In germline, CDR1 is LGHDT, CDR2 YNNKEL (reference sequence). CDR3 sequence reads: CASSRPSQAAKVYYEQYV. Here the CDR3 DNA reads TGTGCCAGCAGCCGGCCCTCGCAGGCAGCTAAAGTTTACTACGAGCAGTACGTC.